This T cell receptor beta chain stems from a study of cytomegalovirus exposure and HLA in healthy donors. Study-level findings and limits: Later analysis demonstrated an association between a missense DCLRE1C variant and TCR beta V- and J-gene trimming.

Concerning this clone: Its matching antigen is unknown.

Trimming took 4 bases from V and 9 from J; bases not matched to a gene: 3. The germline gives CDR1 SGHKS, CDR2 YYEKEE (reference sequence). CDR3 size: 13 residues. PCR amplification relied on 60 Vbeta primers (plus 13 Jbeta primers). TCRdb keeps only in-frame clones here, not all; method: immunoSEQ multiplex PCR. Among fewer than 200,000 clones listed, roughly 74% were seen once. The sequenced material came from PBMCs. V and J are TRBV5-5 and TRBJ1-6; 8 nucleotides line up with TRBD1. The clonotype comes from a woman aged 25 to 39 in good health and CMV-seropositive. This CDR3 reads CASSRDRPSPLHF. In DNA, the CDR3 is TGTGCCAGCAGCCGGGACAGGCCTTCACCCCTCCACTTT. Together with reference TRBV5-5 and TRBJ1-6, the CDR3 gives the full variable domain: DAGVTQSPTHLIKTRGQQVTLRCSPISGHKSVSWYQQVLGQGPQFIFQYYEKEERGRGNFPDRFSARQFPNYSSELNVNALLLGDSALYLCASSRDRPSPLHFGNGTRLTVT.